This TCR beta chain originates from a study of blood T cell repertoires in COVID-19. Looking at the study overall: The United States, Italy and Spain provided the acute and convalescent COVID-19 samples. T cells, B-cell-depleted T cells, or PBMCs provided the cDNA or gDNA that served as material.

Those enrolled in Seattle joined during active infection and were followed longitudinally afterward. Original processing notes: Cell counts per sample came from amplifying reference gene primers. TCRdb's copy holds only in-frame clones and misses some; the assay was immunoSEQ multiplex PCR. Clone size and V and J calls were adopted from that table, with D and trimming inferred from the DNA. This table has over 75,000 clones, about 86% appearing once. After removal of 5 bases from V and 5 bases from J, the junction contained 10 bases not matched to a gene. Germline V gives CDR1 KGHDR, CDR2 SFDVKD. The CDR3 runs 16 residues.

The chain carries TRBV24-1 and TRBJ2-2; 7 positions agree with TRBD1. Sequencing was done on a sample of peripheral blood. This receptor was obtained from a man in his forties or fifties with COVID-19, enrolled during active disease. Here the CDR3 reads CATSGTRDSKTGELFF. In nucleotides, the CDR3 is TGTGCCACCAGTGGTACTCGGGACAGCAAAACCGGGGAGCTGTTTTTT.